These T cell receptor beta chains were read from a single sample in a study of shared clonotypes between healthy human individuals. The method was immunoSEQ multiplex PCR; TCRdb's version includes in-frame clones alone and lacks a portion of them. This sample has roughly 1,600,000 clones, with approximately 98.5% found just once. Sequencing was performed on naive CD4+ T cells sorted from blood. The receptors stem from a man aged 25-40 years in good health. CDR3s include the opening cysteine and the closing phenylalanine or tryptophan. A D gene is named only where the DNA matches it firmly. Not all rows give a size; the values are once, few, many and, for expanded clones, a class.

-,-,TRBV7-2,17,TRBJ2-2,CASSQPGGPDNTGELFF,TGTGCCAGCAGCCAGCCAGGGGGGCCGGATAACACCGGGGAGCTGTTTTTT
-,-,TRBV9,14,TRBJ2-2,CASEPKTNTGELFF,TGTGCCAGCGAGCCCAAAACGAACACCGGGGAGCTGTTTTTT
-,-,TRBV5-4,13,TRBJ2-5,CASSLAGWETQYF,TGTGCCAGCAGCTTGGCAGGGTGGGAGACCCAGTACTTC
-,-,TRBV10-3,14,TRBJ1-5,CAISESPPPQPQHF,TGTGCCATCAGTGAGTCGCCTCCCCCTCAGCCCCAGCATTTT
-,-,TRBV27,16,TRBJ2-1,CASSLRLGLSENEQFF,TGTGCCAGCAGTCTTCGACTAGGGCTTAGCGAAAATGAGCAGTTCTTC
-,-,TRBV5-1,16,TRBJ1-4,CASSFDRLTANEKLFF,TGCGCCAGCAGCTTCGACAGGTTAACGGCTAATGAAAAACTGTTTTTT
-,-,TRBV18,15,TRBJ1-4,CASSLQGRTNEKLFF,TGTGCCAGCTCACTACAGGGTCGGACTAATGAAAAACTGTTTTTT
-,TRBD2,TRBV18,19,TRBJ2-2,CASSRLGLAGGPHTGELFF,TGTGCCAGCTCAAGACTGGGACTAGCGGGAGGGCCGCACACCGGGGAGCTGTTTTTT
once,-,TRBV11-2,13,TRBJ2-1,CASSLVRHNEQFF,TGTGCCAGCAGCTTAGTTCGCCACAATGAGCAGTTCTTC
-,TRBD1,TRBV11-1,15,TRBJ2-5,CASSFGQGARETQYF,TGTGCCAGCAGCTTCGGACAGGGGGCGAGAGAGACCCAGTACTTC
-,-,TRBV30,16,TRBJ2-5,CAWSVRATGGRETQYF,TGTGCCTGGAGTGTACGGGCCACCGGTGGGAGAGAGACCCAGTACTTC